The next 21 T cell receptor beta chains were all read from a single sample in a study of T cell responses to AZD1222 COVID-19 vaccine. Assay: immunoSEQ multiplex PCR; the TCRdb copy retains only in-frame clones and omits some. The top ten hold roughly 2.4% of the sample, which has 70,000 to 95,000 clones, roughly nine tenths seen once. Sequencing was performed on peripheral blood, taken 28 days after the second AZD1222 dose. These receptors all come from an adult who received the AZD1222 COVID-19 vaccine.

The CDR3 nucleotides read TGTGCCAGTAGATCTAGGCGACAGGGTGGAACTGAAAAACTGTTTTTT. Amino acids: CASRSRRQGGTEKLFF. The rearrangement uses TRBV19 and TRBJ1-4; 7 positions match TRBD1. After removal of 6 bases from V and 7 bases from J, the junction contained 14 bases not matched to a gene. Germline V gene lookup returns CDR1 LNHDA and CDR2 SQIVND (reference sequence). CDR3 length: 16 amino acids.

V and J are TRBV4-2 and TRBJ2-1; D is possibly TRBD2 (5 bases). The germline gives CDR1 LGHNA, CDR2 YNFKEQ. The CDR3 contains 14 residues. The germline V and J ends were trimmed by 0 bases and 8 bases, with 11 bases remaining between them. DNA of the CDR3: TGTGCCAGCAGCCAAGAGAGGGTGACCTATGAGCAGTTCTTC. Its protein product is CASSQERVTYEQFF.

With respect to this clone: Compared with germline, one end of the junction differs, possibly owing to a read error. The chain carries TRBV7-7 and TRBJ2-5; the D gene is possibly TRBD2 (6 bases). Germline assignment: CDR1 SSHAT and CDR2 FNYEAQ (reference sequence). CDR3 length: 15 amino acids. CDR3 DNA sequence: TGTGCTAGCAGCTTAGCGGAGCTGGGCCGAGGGGACCAGTACTTC. This encodes CASSLAELGRGDQYF. Full variable domain (outside the CDR3, taken from reference TRBV7-7 and TRBJ2-5): GAGVSQSPRYKVTKRGQDVTLRCDPISSHATLYWYQQALGQGPEFLTYFNYEAQPDKSGLPSDRFSAERPEGSISTLTIQRTEQRDSAMYRCASSLAELGRGDQYFGPGTRLLVL.

The CDR3 region has the DNA TGTGCCAGCATCCTCAGTGGACTAGCGGGGACACAAGAGACCCAGTACTTC. Its translation is CASILSGLAGTQETQYF. The rearrangement links TRBV7-9 to TRBJ2-5; TRBD2 agrees at 12 bases. V lost 7 bases, J lost 2 bases, and 11 bases stayed unmatched. The germline gives CDR1 SEHNR, CDR2 FQNEAQ (reference sequence). This CDR3 has 17 residues.

The chain uses TRBV7-3 and TRBJ1-1; D is unresolved. V was shortened by 4 bases and J by 2 bases, with 8 bases between the two germline ends. Germline CDR1 and CDR2: SGHTA and FQGTGA. CDR3 size: 13 residues. CDR3 in DNA: TGTGCCAGCAGCTCCGGACCCAACACTGAAGCTTTCTTT. This sequence encodes CASSSGPNTEAFF.

The chain employs TRBV3-1 (or the pseudogene TRBV3-2) and TRBJ1-2; D is unresolved. Trimming shortened V by 0 bases and J by 13 bases, and 12 bases separated the two germline ends. This CDR3 contains 12 residues. The V gene's germline CDR1 is LGHDT and CDR2 YNNKEL (reference sequence). DNA of the CDR3: TGTGCCAGCAGCCAAGACGTAGGGATTTTCACCTTC. It yields the protein CASSQDVGIFTF.

Only a few counts were recorded for this clone. The J gene is TRBJ2-1, the V gene TRBV20-1; TRBD2 matches at 8 bases. CDR1 is DFQATT, CDR2 SNEGSKA, per germline (reference sequence). CDR3 length: 16 residues. The V gene end was trimmed by 3 bases and the J gene end by 0 bases; junction bases not matched to a gene: 7. This CDR3 is CSASPWTSHSYNEQFF. CDR3 nucleotide sequence: TGCAGTGCTAGTCCCTGGACTAGCCACTCCTACAATGAGCAGTTCTTC.

The genes are TRBV10-1 and TRBJ2-3; D remains ambiguous. CDR1 and CDR2 from the germline V gene are WNHNN and SYGVQD (reference sequence). V dropped 4 bases and J dropped 0 bases, with 8 bases sitting between them. The CDR3 totals 14 residues. CDR3 DNA: TGCGCCAGCAGTGTCCAGGCTAGCACAGATACGCAGTATTTT. This codes for CASSVQASTDTQYF.

CDR3 bases: TGTGCCAGCAGCGTAGCAGTTGGCACAGATACGCAGTATTTT. This codes for CASSVAVGTDTQYF. This rearrangement joins TRBV9 to TRBJ2-3; no clear D gene. Germline CDR1 reads SGDLS; CDR2 reads YYNGEE. CDR3 size: 14 residues. Trimming took off 0 bases at V and 1 base at J, with 6 bases between the two ends.

V usage is TRBV12-3 or TRBV12-4 and J usage is TRBJ1-2; possible D gene TRBD1, 5 bases. Trimming pared 2 bases from V and 5 bases from J, leaving 9 bases between. The CDR3 extends over 13 amino acids. The CDR3 region is CASSLRGDYGYTF. Written as DNA, the CDR3 is TGTGCCAGCAGTTTAAGAGGGGATTATGGCTACACCTTC.

The chain carries TRBV10-3 and TRBJ2-7, with 14 positions matching TRBD2. Germline CDR1 ENHRY, CDR2 SYGVKD. V shed 0 bases and J 2 bases; nucleotides not matched to a gene: 9. The CDR3 runs to 19 residues. The CDR3 region is CAISESTGTSGGKTYEQYF. The CDR3 DNA reads as TGTGCCATCAGTGAGTCGACAGGGACTAGCGGGGGAAAGACCTACGAGCAGTACTTC.

V and J are TRBV29-1 and TRBJ1-1, with D unclear. The V end lost 3 bases, the J end lost 3 bases, and 11 bases lay between the germline ends. In germline, CDR1 is SQVTM, CDR2 ANQGSEA. The CDR3 length is 13 residues. The CDR3, as DNA: TGCAGCGTTGACCACGGACTCTACACTGAAGCTTTCTTT. Protein: CSVDHGLYTEAFF.

This chain links TRBV30 with TRBJ1-2; D is ambiguous. The CDR3 totals 17 residues. Germline lookup yields CDR1 GTSNPN and CDR2 SVGIG (reference sequence). V shed 0 bases and J shed 0 bases, with 17 bases lying between them. Here the CDR3 reads CAWSVSLLGIPNYGYTF. The CDR3 DNA reads TGTGCCTGGAGTGTAAGTTTACTTGGGATCCCTAACTATGGCTACACCTTC. Drawing the rest from reference TRBV30 and TRBJ1-2, the complete variable domain is SQTIHQWPATLVQPVGSPLSLECTVEGTSNPNLYWYRQAAGRGLQLLFYSVGIGQISSEVPQNLSASRPQDRQFILSSKKLLLSDSGFYLCAWSVSLLGIPNYGYTFGSGTRLTVV.

A single count supports this clone. The chain couples TRBV29-1 to TRBJ2-1; the match to TRBD2 covers 13 bases. Germline CDR1 reads SQVTM; CDR2 reads ANQGSEA. Trimming cost V 2 bases and J 3 bases; bases outside gene matches: 7. This CDR3 spans 17 amino acids. The CDR3 is CSVEKLGLAGFYNEQFF. CDR3 sequence (DNA): TGCAGCGTTGAAAAGTTGGGACTAGCGGGGTTCTACAATGAGCAGTTCTTC.

The chain has TRBV9 and TRBJ1-6; D remains unclear. Germline CDR1 is SGDLS and CDR2 is YYNGEE. The CDR3 has 14 amino acids. The V end lost 3 bases, the J end lost 7 bases, and 11 bases lay between the germline ends. CDR3 region: CASSAYGVNSPLHF. The CDR3 DNA reads as TGTGCCAGCAGCGCCTACGGGGTGAATTCACCCCTCCACTTT.

About this clone: Within the sample, other DNA sequences also encode this same CDR3. The gene calls are TRBV6-5 and TRBJ1-4; 8 nucleotides match TRBD1. J was trimmed by 6 bases and V by 0 bases; bases with no gene match: 3. This CDR3 spans 15 amino acids. Germline CDR1 and CDR2: MNHEY and SVGAGI. CDR3 sequence (DNA): TGTGCCAGCAGTTACTCGGACAGGGCCTATGAAAAACTGTTTTTT. It is translated as CASSYSDRAYEKLFF.

V gene TRBV2 combines with J gene TRBJ2-1, with D perhaps given as TRBD1 or TRBD2 (5 bases each). Germline V lookup: CDR1 SNHLY, CDR2 FYNNEI. The CDR3 spans 15 residues. The germline V and J ends were trimmed by 3 bases and 10 bases, with 19 bases remaining between them. The CDR3 loop reads CASSESRDLRGEQFF. CDR3 DNA: TGTGCCAGCAGTGAGAGTAGGGACCTCCGAGGCGAGCAGTTCTTC. The entire variable domain, with the rest obtained from reference TRBV2 and TRBJ2-1, is as follows: EPEVTQTPSHQVTQMGQEVILRCVPISNHLYFYWYRQILGQKVEFLVSFYNNEISEKSEIFDDQFSVERPDGSNFTLKIRSTKLEDSAMYFCASSESRDLRGEQFFGPGTRLTVL.

J is TRBJ2-1 and V is TRBV5-1; perhaps TRBD1 as D (6 bases). CDR1 SGHRS and CDR2 YFSETQ come from the germline V gene. This CDR3 is built from 14 residues. The germline V and J ends were trimmed by 1 base and 7 bases, with 12 bases remaining between them. DNA for the CDR3: TGCGCCAGCAGCTTGAGGGGGAGTGGGAATGAGCAGTTCTTC. This gives the protein CASSLRGSGNEQFF.

This clone was observed a few times. The chain couples TRBV9 to TRBJ2-3; no firm D call. This CDR3 has 14 amino acids. Germline V gives CDR1 SGDLS, CDR2 YYNGEE. V was pared by 1 base and J by 2 bases, with 8 bases between. CDR3 coding DNA: TGTGCCAGCAGCGTATTTTCCACCACAGATACGCAGTATTTT. Translation gives CASSVFSTTDTQYF.

The chain couples TRBV6-5 to TRBJ1-5; D might be TRBD1 (6 bases). Germline loops: CDR1 MNHEY, CDR2 SVGAGI. The length of the CDR3 is 16 residues. The ends were cut back, 4 bases at V and 1 base at J, with 14 bases in the middle. The CDR3 reads CASSSSNRASNQPQHF. CDR3 DNA sequence: TGTGCCAGCAGTTCCTCGAACAGGGCGAGCAATCAGCCCCAGCATTTT.

This clone was found once. The V gene is TRBV15, the J gene TRBJ1-5, with TRBD1 as a possible D gene (5 bases). This CDR3 is 14 amino acids long. Trimming cost V 5 bases and J 4 bases, with 12 bases left between them. Germline lookup yields CDR1 LNHNV and CDR2 YYDKDF (reference sequence). Here the CDR3 reads CATSVEGWNQPQHF. The DNA of the CDR3 is TGTGCCACCAGCGTTGAGGGGTGGAATCAGCCCCAGCATTTT.